The rows below give T cell receptor beta chains drawn from one sample of a study of blood T cell repertoires in COVID-19. The repertoire was sequenced with immunoSEQ multiplex PCR; TCRdb's copy has only in-frame clones and lacks some. The sample lists approximately 220,000 clones; approximately 80% were seen once. The specimen was peripheral blood. All receptors come from a man aged 35 to 55 with acute or convalescent COVID-19. CDR3s include the opening cysteine and the closing phenylalanine or tryptophan. Each record gives: J gene, clone size, V gene, CDR3 protein. Expanded clones get a size class; other rows say once, few or many, or leave the size out.

TRBJ1-3	once	TRBV7-9	CASSPTTGAGNTIYF
TRBJ1-2	.	TRBV5-4	CASTMVGQNYGYTF
TRBJ2-1	.	TRBV2	CASSSWAQTSEQFF
TRBJ2-3	.	TRBV19	CASSASMGGPDTQYF
TRBJ1-1	.	TRBV5-1	CASSSAQGNTEAFF
TRBJ1-3	.	TRBV15	CATSRGAGNTIYF
TRBJ1-4	.	TRBV15	CATSRGPLQGEKLFF
TRBJ2-3	.	TRBV30	CAWKSGSPSTDTQYF
TRBJ2-5	few	TRBV5-1	CASSLGGGETQYF
TRBJ1-5	.	TRBV6-6	CASSRQGSQPQHF
TRBJ1-5	.	TRBV30	CAWSGTGGWQPQHF
TRBJ1-1	once	TRBV2	CASKVGQRASEAFF
TRBJ2-2	once	TRBV27	CASSTRQGADTGELFF
TRBJ1-2	.	TRBV7-8	CASSTETLNYGYTF
TRBJ1-2	.	TRBV7-9	CASSLGDSYGYTF
TRBJ2-1	.	TRBV19	CASSPTSGSYNEQFF